This T cell receptor (beta chain) is from a study of T cell responses to AZD1222 COVID-19 vaccine. General study points: The CD4 TCRs associated with vaccination extended across spike and predominated at 160-218 and 743-854.

Samples with a second dose at about 4 or about 12 weeks were pooled together. The germline V gene encodes CDR1 LNHDA and CDR2 SQIVND (reference sequence). The CDR3 has 14 amino acids. V was shortened by 5 bases and J by 3 bases, with 10 bases between the two germline ends. Concerning this clone: Its antigen remains unidentified.

The assay was immunoSEQ multiplex PCR, and TCRdb's table has in-frame clones only and misses some. The data show 65,000 to 95,000 clones, with approximately 85% seen just once and roughly a tenth held by the top ten. The rearrangement links TRBV19 to TRBJ2-2, with a possible D match to TRBD2 (5 bases). This material consisted of peripheral blood, taken 28 days after the second AZD1222 dose. The origin of this receptor is an adult who received the AZD1222 COVID-19 vaccine. CDR3 residues: CASSRSAYTGELFF. CDR3 sequence (DNA): TGTGCCAGTAGTCGTAGCGCGTACACCGGGGAGCTGTTTTTT.